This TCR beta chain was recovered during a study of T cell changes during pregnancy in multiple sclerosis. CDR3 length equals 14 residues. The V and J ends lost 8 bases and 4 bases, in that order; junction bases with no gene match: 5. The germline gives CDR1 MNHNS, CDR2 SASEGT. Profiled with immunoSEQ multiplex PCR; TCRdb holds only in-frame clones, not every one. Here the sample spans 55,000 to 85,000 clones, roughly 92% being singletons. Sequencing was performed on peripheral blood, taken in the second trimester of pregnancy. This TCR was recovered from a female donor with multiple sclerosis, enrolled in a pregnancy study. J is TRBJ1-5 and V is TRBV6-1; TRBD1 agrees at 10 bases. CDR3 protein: CASVGQGFNQPQHF. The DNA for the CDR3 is TGTGCCAGCGTGGGACAGGGGTTTAATCAGCCCCAGCATTTT.